This entry lists 11 T cell receptor beta chains sequenced from one sample in a study of CD8 T cells in ankylosing spondylitis. Points from the study as a whole: A TCR beta motif of several highly homologous variants seemed to mark ankylosing spondylitis blood.

No cognate antigen is known for these TCRs. TCRdb processed the 5' RACE reads anew with MiXCR; each CDR3 protein has one entry. The data contain 700,000 or so distinct CDR3 sequences, roughly 19% of them singletons. Sample: blood, either unsorted or a sorted T cell fraction (not recorded which). All receptors derive from a male donor with ankylosing spondylitis.

The chain joins TRBV27 to TRBJ2-1; D may match TRBD1 or TRBD2 (5 bases each). The CDR3 consists of 13 residues. The germline V gene has CDR1 MNHEY and CDR2 SMNVEV (reference sequence). V was pared by 7 bases and J by 3 bases, with 10 bases between. The CDR3: CASIGGNYNEQFF. The CDR3 DNA sequence: TGTGCCAGCATTGGGGGAAACTACAATGAGCAGTTCTTC.

This clonotype was seen a few times. This sequence joins TRBV20-1 and TRBJ1-6, with TRBD1 matching over 9 bases. Germline V gene data show CDR1 as DFQATT and CDR2 as SNEGSKA (reference sequence). This CDR3 is built from 17 residues. With 3 bases clipped from V and 7 bases from J, the junction kept 13 bases outside the gene matches. The CDR3 nucleotides read TGCAGTGCTAGGGCCACAGGGGGCGGTTGGGAAAATTCACCCCTCCACTTT. Residues: CSARATGGGWENSPLHF.

This clonotype was recorded a few times. The chain links TRBV12-3 or TRBV12-4 to TRBJ2-1, with 7 bases aligning to TRBD2. J gave up 4 bases and V 6 bases, and 9 bases lay outside the gene matches. The CDR3 length is 15 residues. The CDR3 region has the DNA TGTGCCAGCAGCCCTGGCGCGGGAGCTTACAATGAGCAGTTCTTC. Translating gives CASSPGAGAYNEQFF.

The rearrangement uses TRBV2 and TRBJ1-2, with D hard to call. Trimming removed 5 bases from V and 4 bases from J, with 14 bases in between. The CDR3 runs to 14 residues. The germline gives CDR1 SNHLY, CDR2 FYNNEI. This chain's CDR3 is CASSTGRMRYGYTF. In DNA, the CDR3 is TGTGCCAGCAGTACCGGACGGATGCGCTATGGCTACACCTTC.

This clonotype turned up a few times. J is TRBJ1-5 and V is TRBV20-1; TRBD1 is a possible D gene (5 bases). Germline assignment: CDR1 DFQATT and CDR2 SNEGSKA (reference sequence). V shed 1 base and J shed 2 bases, with 9 bases lying between them. The CDR3 length is 14 residues. The chain's CDR3 is CSARGGTGNQPQHF. The CDR3 coding sequence is TGCAGTGCTAGAGGGGGGACCGGCAATCAGCCCCAGCATTTT.

The chain links TRBV6-1 to TRBJ1-5, with 8 bases aligning to TRBD1. Germline lookup yields CDR1 MNHNS and CDR2 SASEGT. The CDR3 consists of 16 residues. V trimming: 1 base; J trimming: 2 bases; junction bases outside the gene matches: 4. DNA of the CDR3: TGTGCCAGCAGTGAAGGGACAGGGTTTGGCAATCAGCCCCAGCATTTT. Encoded protein: CASSEGTGFGNQPQHF.

This clonotype was detected only a few times. The chain uses TRBV7-9 and TRBJ2-2, with D tentatively TRBD1 (6 bases). Germline-derived CDR1 and CDR2 are SEHNR and FQNEAQ (reference sequence). The CDR3 runs 16 residues. The germline V and J ends were trimmed by 1 base and 2 bases, with 11 bases remaining between them. This CDR3 is CASSLGVDSNTGELFF. In DNA, the CDR3 is TGTGCCAGCAGCTTAGGTGTGGACAGTAACACCGGGGAGCTGTTTTTT.

Note on this clonotype: Relative to the germline gene, one junction end is altered; a read error may explain this. The chain links TRBV12-3 or TRBV12-4 to TRBJ2-7; possibly TRBD1 for D (7 bases). CDR3 size: 14 residues. The chain's CDR3 is CASRRQGGPYEQYF. The CDR3 nucleotides read TGCGCCAGCAGGCGGCAGGGGGGACCCTACGAGCAGTACTTC.

The chain employs TRBV28 and TRBJ2-1; TRBD1 aligns across 9 bases. After removal of 5 bases from V and 7 bases from J, the junction contained 9 bases not matched to a gene. The CDR3 totals 15 residues. From germline, CDR1 is MDHEN and CDR2 SYDVKM. CDR3 sequence: CASSIGQGFGNEQFF. The CDR3 region has the DNA TGTGCCAGCAGTATCGGACAGGGGTTTGGGAATGAGCAGTTCTTC.

J is TRBJ2-5 and V is TRBV27; no definite D call. Germline CDR1 and CDR2: MNHEY and SMNVEV (reference sequence). Trimming removed 9 bases from V and 1 base from J, with 15 bases in between. This CDR3 contains 14 residues. The CDR3 is CARAGVAFQETQYF. For the CDR3, the DNA is TGTGCCAGAGCCGGTGTCGCCTTCCAAGAGACCCAGTACTTC.

The chain links TRBV7-2 to TRBJ1-4; D perhaps matches TRBD1 (5 bases). The CDR3 extends over 15 amino acids. CDR1 is SGHTA, CDR2 FQGNSA, per germline. Deletions cut 5 bases from V and 8 bases from J, with 18 bases between. CDR3 sequence reads: CASSRGGESNEKLFF. DNA for the CDR3: TGTGCCAGCAGCAGGGGCGGGGAAAGTAACGAAAAACTGTTTTTT.